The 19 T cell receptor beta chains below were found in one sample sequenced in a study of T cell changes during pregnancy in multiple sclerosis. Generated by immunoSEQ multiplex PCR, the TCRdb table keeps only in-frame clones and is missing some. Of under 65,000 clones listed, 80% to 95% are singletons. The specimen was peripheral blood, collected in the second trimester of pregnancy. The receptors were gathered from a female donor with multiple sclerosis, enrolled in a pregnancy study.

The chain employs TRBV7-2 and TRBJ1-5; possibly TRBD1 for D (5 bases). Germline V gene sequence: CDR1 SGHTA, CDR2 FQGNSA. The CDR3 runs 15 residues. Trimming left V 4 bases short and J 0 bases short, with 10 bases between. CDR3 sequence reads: CASSWTLYSNQPQHF. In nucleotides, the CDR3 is TGTGCCAGCAGCTGGACACTATATAGCAATCAGCCCCAGCATTTT.

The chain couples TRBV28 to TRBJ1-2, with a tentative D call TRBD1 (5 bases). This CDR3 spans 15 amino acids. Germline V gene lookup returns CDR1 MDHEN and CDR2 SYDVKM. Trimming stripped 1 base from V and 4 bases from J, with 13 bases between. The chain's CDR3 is CASSLSGGGTYGYTF. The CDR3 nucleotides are TGTGCCAGCAGTTTATCGGGGGGGGGAACCTATGGCTACACCTTC.

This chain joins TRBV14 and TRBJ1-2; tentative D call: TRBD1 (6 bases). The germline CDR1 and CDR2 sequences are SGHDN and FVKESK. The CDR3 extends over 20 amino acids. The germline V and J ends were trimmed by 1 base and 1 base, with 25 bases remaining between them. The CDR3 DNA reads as TGTGCCAGCAGCCAAGTACGGCCCCCATCGAACAGGGTACTTAACTATGGCTACACCTTC. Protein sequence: CASSQVRPPSNRVLNYGYTF. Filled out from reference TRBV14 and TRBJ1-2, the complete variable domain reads EAGVTQFPSHSVIEKGQTVTLRCDPISGHDNLYWYRRVMGKEIKFLLHFVKESKQDESGMPNNRFLAERTGGTYSTLKVQPAELEDSGVYFCASSQVRPPSNRVLNYGYTFGSGTRLTVV.

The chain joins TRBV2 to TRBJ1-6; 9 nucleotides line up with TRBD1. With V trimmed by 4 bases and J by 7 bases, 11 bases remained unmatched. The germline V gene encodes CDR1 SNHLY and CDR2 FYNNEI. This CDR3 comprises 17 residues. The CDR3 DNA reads TGTGCCAGCAGTGTTTGGGTGGGACAGGGAAAAAATTCACCCCTCCACTTT. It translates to CASSVWVGQGKNSPLHF.

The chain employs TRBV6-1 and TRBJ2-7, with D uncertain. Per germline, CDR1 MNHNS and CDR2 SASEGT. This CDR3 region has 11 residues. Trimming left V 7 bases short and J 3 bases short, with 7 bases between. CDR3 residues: CASTIGYEQYF. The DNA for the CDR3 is TGTGCCAGCACTATCGGCTACGAGCAGTACTTC.

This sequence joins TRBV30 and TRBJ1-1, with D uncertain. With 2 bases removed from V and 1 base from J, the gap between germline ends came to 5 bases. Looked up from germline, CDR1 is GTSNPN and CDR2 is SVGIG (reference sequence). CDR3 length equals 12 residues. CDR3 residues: CAWSQKNTEAFF. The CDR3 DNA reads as TGTGCCTGGAGTCAGAAGAACACTGAAGCTTTCTTT. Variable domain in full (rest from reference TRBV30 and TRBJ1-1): SQTIHQWPATLVQPVGSPLSLECTVEGTSNPNLYWYRQAAGRGLQLLFYSVGIGQISSEVPQNLSASRPQDRQFILSSKKLLLSDSGFYLCAWSQKNTEAFFGQGTRLTVV.

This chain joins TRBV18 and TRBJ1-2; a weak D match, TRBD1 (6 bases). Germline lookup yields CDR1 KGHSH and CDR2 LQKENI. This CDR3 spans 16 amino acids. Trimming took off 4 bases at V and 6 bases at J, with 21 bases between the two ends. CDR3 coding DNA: TGTGCCAGCTCACTCATGCCCGGGGGGCGAACTGATGGCTACACCTTC. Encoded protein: CASSLMPGGRTDGYTF. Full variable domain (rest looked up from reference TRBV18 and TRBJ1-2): NAGVMQNPRHLVRRRGQEARLRCSPMKGHSHVYWYRQLPEEGLKFMVYLQKENIIDESGMPKERFSAEFPKEGPSILRIQQVVRGDSAAYFCASSLMPGGRTDGYTFGSGTRLTVV.

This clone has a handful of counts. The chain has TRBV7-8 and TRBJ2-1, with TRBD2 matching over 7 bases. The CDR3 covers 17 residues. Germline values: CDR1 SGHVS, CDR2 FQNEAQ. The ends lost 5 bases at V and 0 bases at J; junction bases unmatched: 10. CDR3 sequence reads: CASSPGPSGDSYNEQFF. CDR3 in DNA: TGTGCCAGCAGCCCTGGACCTAGCGGAGACTCCTACAATGAGCAGTTCTTC.

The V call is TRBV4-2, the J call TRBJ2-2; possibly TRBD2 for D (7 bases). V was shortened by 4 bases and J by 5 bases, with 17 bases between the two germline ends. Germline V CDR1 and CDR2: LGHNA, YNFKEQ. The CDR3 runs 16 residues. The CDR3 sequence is CASSPAKGEGTGELFF. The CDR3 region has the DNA TGTGCCAGCAGCCCCGCCAAGGGGGAGGGGACCGGGGAGCTGTTTTTT.

The CDR3 loop is CASSTGLAGTYEQYF. The CDR3 nucleotides read TGTGCCAGCAGCACGGGACTAGCGGGAACCTACGAGCAGTACTTC. The chain is built from TRBV21-1 and TRBJ2-7; TRBD2 is taken as the D call from the table, unchecked against the DNA. TRBV21-1 is a known pseudogene. CDR3 length equals 15 residues.

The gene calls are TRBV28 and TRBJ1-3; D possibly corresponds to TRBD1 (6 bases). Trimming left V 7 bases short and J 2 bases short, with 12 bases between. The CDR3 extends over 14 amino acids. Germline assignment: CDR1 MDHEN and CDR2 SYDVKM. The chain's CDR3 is CASTSAGAGNTIYF. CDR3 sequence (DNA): TGTGCCAGCACCTCGGCAGGGGCTGGAAACACCATATATTTT.

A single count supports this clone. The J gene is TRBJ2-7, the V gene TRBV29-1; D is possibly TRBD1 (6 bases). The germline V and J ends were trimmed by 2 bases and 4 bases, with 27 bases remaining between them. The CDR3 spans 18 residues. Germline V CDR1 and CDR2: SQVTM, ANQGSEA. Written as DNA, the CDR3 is TGCAGCGTTGAAACTGGCGGGCTTACAGGGAAAGGTCGATACGAGCAGTACTTC. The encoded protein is CSVETGGLTGKGRYEQYF.

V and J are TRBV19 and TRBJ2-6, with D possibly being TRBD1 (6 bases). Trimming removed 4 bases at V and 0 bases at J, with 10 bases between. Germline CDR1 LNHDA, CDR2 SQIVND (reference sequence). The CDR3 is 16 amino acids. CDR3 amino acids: CASSSGQHSGANVLTF. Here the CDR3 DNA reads TGTGCCAGTAGTAGCGGACAGCACTCTGGGGCCAACGTCCTGACTTTC.

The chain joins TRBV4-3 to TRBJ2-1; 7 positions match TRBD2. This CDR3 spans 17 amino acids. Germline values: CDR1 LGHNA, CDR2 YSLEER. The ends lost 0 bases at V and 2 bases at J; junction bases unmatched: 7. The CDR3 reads CASSQDTAGSTYNEQFF. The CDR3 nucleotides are TGCGCCAGCAGCCAAGATACAGCGGGGAGTACCTACAATGAGCAGTTCTTC.

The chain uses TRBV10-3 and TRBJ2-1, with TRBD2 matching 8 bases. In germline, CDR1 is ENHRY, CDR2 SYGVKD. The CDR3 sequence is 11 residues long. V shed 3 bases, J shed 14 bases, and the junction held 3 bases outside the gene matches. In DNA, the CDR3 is TGTGCCATCAGTGATGTAGCGGGAAAGTTCTTC. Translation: CAISDVAGKFF.

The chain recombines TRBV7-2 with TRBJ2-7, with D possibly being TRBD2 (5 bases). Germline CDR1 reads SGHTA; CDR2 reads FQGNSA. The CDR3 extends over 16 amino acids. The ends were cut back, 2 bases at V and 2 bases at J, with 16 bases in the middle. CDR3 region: CASSLKTGKPTYEQYF. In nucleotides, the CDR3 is TGTGCCAGCAGCTTAAAGACGGGGAAACCTACCTACGAGCAGTACTTC.

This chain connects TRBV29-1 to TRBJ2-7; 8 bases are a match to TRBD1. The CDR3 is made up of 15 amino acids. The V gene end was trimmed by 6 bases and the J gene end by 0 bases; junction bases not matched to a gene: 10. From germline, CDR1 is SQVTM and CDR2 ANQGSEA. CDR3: CSVRDRFGSSYEQYF. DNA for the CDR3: TGCAGCGTGCGGGACAGGTTTGGGAGCTCCTACGAGCAGTACTTC.

Here the CDR3 reads CASSFLLGNTGELFF. CDR3 coding DNA: TGCGCCAGCAGCTTCCTCCTCGGGAACACCGGGGAGCTGTTTTTT. The chain carries TRBV5-1 and TRBJ2-2; D uncertain. The CDR3 totals 15 residues. Germline CDR1 reads SGHRS; CDR2 reads YFSETQ. Trimming cost V 2 bases and J 1 base, with 9 bases left between them.

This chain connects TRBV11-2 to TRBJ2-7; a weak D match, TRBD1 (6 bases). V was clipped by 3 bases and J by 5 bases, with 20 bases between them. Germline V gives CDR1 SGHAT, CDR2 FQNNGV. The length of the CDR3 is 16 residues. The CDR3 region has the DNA TGTGCCAGCAGCTTCTCCCCACAGGGCCCTGGCCACGAGCAGTACTTC. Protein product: CASSFSPQGPGHEQYF.